This TCR beta chain is from a study of blood T cell repertoires in COVID-19 (dated by TCRdb to the early 2020s). For the wider study: Samples from collaborators originated in the United States, Italy and Spain and spanned both the acute and convalescent phases of COVID-19. The prospective study material was composed of cDNA or gDNA derived from T cells, B-cell-depleted T cells, or PBMCs. Deeply sampled blood TCRbeta repertoires from subjects exposed to, actively infected with, or recovered from COVID-19 were included in the dataset. The repertoires were made available in a free public database intended to serve as a resource for research on the immune response to SARS-CoV-2. Samples were obtained from the ongoing ImmuneRACE study (first 160 participants) and from 1,254 subjects provided by 6 global collaborators. The sample metadata nearly always contained a de-identified subject ID, COVID-19 status, age in years and sex. Where HLA class I and class II types were available, the types were taken from metadata supplied by the sample provider, not from assay-based typing. Overall study outcomes, separate from this receptor: Clinical and demographic metadata were provided uncurated, with the amount varying by source and participant.

With respect to this clone: Its antigen is not yet known. Base qualities are not at hand, and no much larger clone is one base apart.

Compared with germline, V lacks 4 bases and J lacks 4 bases; bases without a gene match: 6. As encoded in the germline V gene, CDR1 is SGHRS while CDR2 is YFSETQ. The CDR3 runs 16 residues from the cysteine to the phenylalanine. Of all the DNA, just the CDR3 is kept, 48 bases in frame from base 1. The immunoSEQ Assay, a bias-controlled multiplex PCR, was used to amplify TCRbeta CDR3 regions from genomic DNA. The study's processing was this. Nucleated cell counts per sample were estimated from amplification of reference gene primers within the assay. To quantify the absolute abundance of each unique TCRbeta CDR3 rearrangement, sequence reads were collapsed and filtered. For each sample, productive Simpson clonality was calculated as the square root of Simpson's diversity index across productive rearrangements. Not all clones reach the TCRdb copy of this immuneACCESS table, which keeps in-frame sequences only. Checked studies attribute under half of the gap to unresolved V genes and leave the rest unexplained. The DNA gave D and trimming, while V, J and clone size come from that table. A total of about 280,000 clones appear in this sample, around nine tenths of them only once. Of the sample, 6% to 7% falls within the top ten clones.

Participants in the prospective study were enrolled through a virtual design, were aged about 18 to 90 years, and lived in under 25 United States geographic areas. In the prospective study, cohorts were assigned on the basis of participant-reported clinical history obtained from a screening survey and a study questionnaire. Recovered participants in ImmuneRACE Cohort 3 were defined as having two consecutive negative NP/OP PCR tests, clearance from a healthcare professional, or resolution of symptoms. Mobile phlebotomists in the prospective study collected whole blood, serum and a nasopharyngeal or oropharyngeal swab from every participant. Additional blood draws and questionnaires over a 2-month period could optionally be provided by prospective study participants. Blood samples from the prospective study were shipped frozen or at room temperature prior to DNA extraction.

The V gene is TRBV5-1 and the J gene is TRBJ2-5; 14 junctional bases match TRBD2. The sequencing input was PBMCs or T cells enriched from blood (not recorded which). The clonotype comes from a middle-aged woman who had recovered from COVID-19. The CDR3 region has the sequence CASSPGLAGDVETQYF. The DNA sequence is given as TGCGCCAGCAGCCCGGGACTAGCGGGAGACGTAGAGACCCAGTACTTC.